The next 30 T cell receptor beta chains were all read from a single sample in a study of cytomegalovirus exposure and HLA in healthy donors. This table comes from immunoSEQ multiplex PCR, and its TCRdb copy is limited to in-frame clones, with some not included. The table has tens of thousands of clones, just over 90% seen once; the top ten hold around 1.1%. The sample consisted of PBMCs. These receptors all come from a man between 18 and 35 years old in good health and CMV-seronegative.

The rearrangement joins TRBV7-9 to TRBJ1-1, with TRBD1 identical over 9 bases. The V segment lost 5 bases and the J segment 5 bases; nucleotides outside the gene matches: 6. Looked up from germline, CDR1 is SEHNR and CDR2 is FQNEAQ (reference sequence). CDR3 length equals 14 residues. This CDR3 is CASSHRDRVTEAFF. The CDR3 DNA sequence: TGTGCCAGCAGCCACCGGGACAGGGTGACTGAAGCTTTCTTT.

The CDR3 loop reads CASSRRDTAKQFF. Written as DNA, the CDR3 is TGTGCCAGCAGTCGAAGAGACACAGCTAAGCAGTTCTTC. The chain couples TRBV6-5 to TRBJ2-1; D is unclear. The V gene lost 5 bases and the J gene lost 11 bases, with 16 bases spanning the gap. CDR1 MNHEY and CDR2 SVGAGI come from the germline V gene. The CDR3 sequence is 13 residues long.

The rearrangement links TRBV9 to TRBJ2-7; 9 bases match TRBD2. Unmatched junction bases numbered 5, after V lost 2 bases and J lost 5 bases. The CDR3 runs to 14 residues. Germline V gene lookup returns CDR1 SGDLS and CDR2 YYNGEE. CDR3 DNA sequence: TGTGCCAGCAGCGTTAGCGGGAGTATCGACGAGCAGTACTTC. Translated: CASSVSGSIDEQYF.

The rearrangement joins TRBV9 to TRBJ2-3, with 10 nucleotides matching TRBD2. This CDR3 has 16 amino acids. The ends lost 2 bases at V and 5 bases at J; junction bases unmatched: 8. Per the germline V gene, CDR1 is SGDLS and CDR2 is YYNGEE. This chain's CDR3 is CASSVELAGGIDTQYF. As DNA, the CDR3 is TGTGCCAGCAGCGTTGAATTAGCGGGGGGAATAGATACGCAGTATTTT.

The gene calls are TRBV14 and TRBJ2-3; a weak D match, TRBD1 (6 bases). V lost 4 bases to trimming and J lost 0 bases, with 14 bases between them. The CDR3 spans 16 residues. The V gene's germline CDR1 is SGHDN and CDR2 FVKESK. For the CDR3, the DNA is TGTGCCAGCAGCCTTGCAGGGGCGTCTAGCACAGATACGCAGTATTTT. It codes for CASSLAGASSTDTQYF.

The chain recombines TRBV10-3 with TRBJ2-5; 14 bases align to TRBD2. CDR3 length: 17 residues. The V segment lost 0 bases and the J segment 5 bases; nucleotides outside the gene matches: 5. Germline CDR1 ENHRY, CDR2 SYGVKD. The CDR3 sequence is CAISESTSGRAGETQYF. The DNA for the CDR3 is TGTGCCATCAGTGAGTCGACTAGCGGGAGGGCTGGGGAGACCCAGTACTTC.

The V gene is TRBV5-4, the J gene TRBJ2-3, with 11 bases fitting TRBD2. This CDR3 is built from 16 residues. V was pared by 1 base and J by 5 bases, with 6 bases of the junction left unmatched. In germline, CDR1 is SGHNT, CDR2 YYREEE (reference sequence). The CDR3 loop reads CASSLILAGVIDTQYF. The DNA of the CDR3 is TGTGCCAGCAGCTTGATACTAGCGGGAGTGATAGATACGCAGTATTTT.

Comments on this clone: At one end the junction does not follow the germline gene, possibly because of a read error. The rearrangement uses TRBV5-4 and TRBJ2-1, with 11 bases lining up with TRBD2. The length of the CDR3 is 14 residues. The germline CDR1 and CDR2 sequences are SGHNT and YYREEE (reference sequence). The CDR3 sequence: CASSLRRGLAETIF. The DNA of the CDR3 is TGTGCCAGCAGCCTCCGTCGGGGACTAGCGGAAACCATCTTC.

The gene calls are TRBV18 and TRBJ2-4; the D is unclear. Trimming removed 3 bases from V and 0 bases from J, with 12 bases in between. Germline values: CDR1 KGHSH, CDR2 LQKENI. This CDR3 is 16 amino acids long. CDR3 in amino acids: CASSPGDGLAKNIQYF. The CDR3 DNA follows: TGTGCCAGCTCACCGGGCGATGGTCTAGCCAAAAACATTCAGTACTTC.

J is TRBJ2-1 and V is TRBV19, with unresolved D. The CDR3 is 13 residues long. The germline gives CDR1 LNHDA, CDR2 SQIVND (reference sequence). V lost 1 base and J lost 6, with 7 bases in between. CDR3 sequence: CASSIGAGNEQFF. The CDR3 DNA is TGTGCCAGTAGTATAGGGGCAGGCAATGAGCAGTTCTTC.

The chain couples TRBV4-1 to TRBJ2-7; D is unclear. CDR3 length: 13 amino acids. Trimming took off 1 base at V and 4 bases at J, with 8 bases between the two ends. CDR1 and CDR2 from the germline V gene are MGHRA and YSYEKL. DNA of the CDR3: TGCGCCAGCAGCCAAGGAGGATCTTACGAGCAGTACTTC. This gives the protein CASSQGGSYEQYF.

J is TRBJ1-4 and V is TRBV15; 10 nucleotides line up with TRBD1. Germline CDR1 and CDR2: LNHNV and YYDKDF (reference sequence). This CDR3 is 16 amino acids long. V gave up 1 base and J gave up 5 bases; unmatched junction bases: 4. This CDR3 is CATSRVSGQGNEKLFF. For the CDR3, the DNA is TGTGCCACCAGCAGAGTGTCGGGACAGGGGAATGAAAAACTGTTTTTT.

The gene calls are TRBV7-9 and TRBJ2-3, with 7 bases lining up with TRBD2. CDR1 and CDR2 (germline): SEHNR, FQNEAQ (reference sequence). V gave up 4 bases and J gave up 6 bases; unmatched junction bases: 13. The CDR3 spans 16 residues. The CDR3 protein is CASSSSQQRETDTQYF. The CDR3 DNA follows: TGTGCCAGCAGCTCCTCTCAGCAGCGGGAAACGGATACGCAGTATTTT. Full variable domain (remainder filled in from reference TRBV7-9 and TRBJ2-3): DTGVSQNPRHKITKRGQNVTFRCDPISEHNRLYWYRQTLGQGPEFLTYFQNEAQLEKSRLLSDRFSAERPKGSFSTLEIQRTEQGDSAMYLCASSSSQQRETDTQYFGPGTRLTVL.

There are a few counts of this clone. Here the CDR3 DNA reads TGTGCCAGCCTAGGACAGCGGTATGGCTACACCTTC. Translating gives CASLGQRYGYTF. This chain connects TRBV21-1 to TRBJ1-2; whether TRBD1, the table's D call, matches the DNA was not checked. TRBV21-1 is a pseudogene segment. The CDR3 runs to 12 residues.

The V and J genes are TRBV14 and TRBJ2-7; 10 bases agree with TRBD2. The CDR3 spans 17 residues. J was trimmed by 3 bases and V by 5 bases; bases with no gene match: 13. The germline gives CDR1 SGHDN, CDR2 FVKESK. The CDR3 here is CASSTQVGLAGDYEQYF. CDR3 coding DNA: TGTGCCAGCAGCACTCAGGTTGGGCTAGCGGGAGACTACGAGCAGTACTTC.

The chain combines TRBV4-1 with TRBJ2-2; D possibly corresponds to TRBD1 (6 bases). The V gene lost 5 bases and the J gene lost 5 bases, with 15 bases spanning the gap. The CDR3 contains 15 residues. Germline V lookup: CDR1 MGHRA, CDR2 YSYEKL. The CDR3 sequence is CASSSFQGHTGELFF. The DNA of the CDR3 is TGCGCCAGCAGCTCCTTCCAGGGGCATACCGGGGAGCTGTTTTTT.

CDR3 coding DNA: TGTGCCAGCAGCCTCATGGGGGGGCCGTCCTACAATGAGCAGTTCTTC. Amino acid sequence: CASSLMGGPSYNEQFF. V gene TRBV7-2 combines with J gene TRBJ2-1, with a possible D match to TRBD2 (7 bases). The CDR3 is made up of 16 amino acids. Trimming took 5 bases from V and 1 from J, leaving 15 bases between them. Germline V gene lookup returns CDR1 SGHTA and CDR2 FQGNSA.

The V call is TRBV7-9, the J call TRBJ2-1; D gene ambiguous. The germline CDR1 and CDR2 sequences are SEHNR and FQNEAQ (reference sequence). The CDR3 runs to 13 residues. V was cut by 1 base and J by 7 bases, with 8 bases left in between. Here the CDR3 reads CASSLVLTNEQFF. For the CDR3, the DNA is TGTGCCAGCAGCTTAGTACTAACAAATGAGCAGTTCTTC.

The CDR3 sequence is CASSYGGQETQYF. In nucleotides, the CDR3 is TGTGCCAGCAGTTACGGCGGACAAGAGACCCAGTACTTC. The chain joins TRBV6-5 to TRBJ2-5; D is uncertain. Germline CDR1 reads MNHEY; CDR2 reads SVGAGI. V was shortened by 2 bases and J by 2 bases, with 6 bases between the two germline ends. The CDR3 covers 13 residues.

The CDR3 bases are TGTGCCAGCAGCTTAGATAGGTCTTTGACTAGCGGGACGTCCTACAATGAGCAGTTCTTC. Protein sequence: CASSLDRSLTSGTSYNEQFF. This chain connects TRBV11-2 to TRBJ2-1, with TRBD2 matching 11 bases. J gave up 1 base and V 0 bases, and 11 bases lay outside the gene matches. This CDR3 has 20 residues. Germline V gene data show CDR1 as SGHAT and CDR2 as FQNNGV.

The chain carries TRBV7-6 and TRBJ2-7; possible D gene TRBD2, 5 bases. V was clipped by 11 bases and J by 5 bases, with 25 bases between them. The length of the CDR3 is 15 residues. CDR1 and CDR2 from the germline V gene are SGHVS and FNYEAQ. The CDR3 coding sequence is TGTGCCTTTCAAATTGAGGAGCGTTTCGGGAACGAGCAGTACTTC. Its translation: CAFQIEERFGNEQYF.

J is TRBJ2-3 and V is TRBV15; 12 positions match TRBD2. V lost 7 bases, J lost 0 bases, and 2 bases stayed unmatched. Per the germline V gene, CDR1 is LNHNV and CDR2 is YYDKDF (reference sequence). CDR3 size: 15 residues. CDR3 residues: CATTSGRASTDTQYF. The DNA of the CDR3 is TGTGCCACCACTAGCGGGAGGGCGAGCACAGATACGCAGTATTTT.

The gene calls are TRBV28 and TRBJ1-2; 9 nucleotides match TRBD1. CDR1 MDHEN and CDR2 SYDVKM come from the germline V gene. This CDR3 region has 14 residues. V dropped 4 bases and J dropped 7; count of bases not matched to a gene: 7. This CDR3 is CASSSGTGIAGYTF. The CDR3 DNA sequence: TGTGCCAGCAGTTCCGGGACAGGGATCGCTGGCTACACCTTC.

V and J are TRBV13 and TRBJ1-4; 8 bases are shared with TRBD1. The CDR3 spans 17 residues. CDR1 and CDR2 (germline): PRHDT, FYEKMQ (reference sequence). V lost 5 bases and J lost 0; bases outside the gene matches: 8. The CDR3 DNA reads TGTGCCAGCAGCCCAGGACAGGGAATAGCAACTAATGAAAAACTGTTTTTT. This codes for CASSPGQGIATNEKLFF. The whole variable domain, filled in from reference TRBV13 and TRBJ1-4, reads AAGVIQSPRHLIKEKRETATLKCYPIPRHDTVYWYQQGPGQDPQFLISFYEKMQSDKGSIPDRFSAQQFSDYHSELNMSSLELGDSALYFCASSPGQGIATNEKLFFGSGTQLSVL.

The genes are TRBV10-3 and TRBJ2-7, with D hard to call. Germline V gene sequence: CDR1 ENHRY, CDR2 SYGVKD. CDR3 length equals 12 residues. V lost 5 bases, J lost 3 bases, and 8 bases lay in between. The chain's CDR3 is CAISQTGYEQYF. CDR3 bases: TGTGCCATCAGTCAGACGGGCTACGAGCAGTACTTC.

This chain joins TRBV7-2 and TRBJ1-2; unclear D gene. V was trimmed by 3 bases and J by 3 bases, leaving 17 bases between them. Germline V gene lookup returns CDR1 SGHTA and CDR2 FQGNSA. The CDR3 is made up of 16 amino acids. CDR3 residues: CASSFPANSAYYGYTF. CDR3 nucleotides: TGTGCCAGCAGCTTTCCTGCCAACTCCGCATACTATGGCTACACCTTC. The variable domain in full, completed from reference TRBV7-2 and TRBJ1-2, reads GAGVSQSPSNKVTEKGKDVELRCDPISGHTALYWYRQSLGQGLEFLIYFQGNSAPDKSGLPSDRFSAERTGGSVSTLTIQRTQQEDSAVYLCASSFPANSAYYGYTFGSGTRLTVV.

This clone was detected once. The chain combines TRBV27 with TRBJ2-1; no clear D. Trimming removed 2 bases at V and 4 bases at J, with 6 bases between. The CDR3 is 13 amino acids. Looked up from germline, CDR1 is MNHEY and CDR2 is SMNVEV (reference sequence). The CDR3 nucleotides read TGTGCCAGCAGTTTACGGGTATACAATGAGCAGTTCTTC. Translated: CASSLRVYNEQFF.

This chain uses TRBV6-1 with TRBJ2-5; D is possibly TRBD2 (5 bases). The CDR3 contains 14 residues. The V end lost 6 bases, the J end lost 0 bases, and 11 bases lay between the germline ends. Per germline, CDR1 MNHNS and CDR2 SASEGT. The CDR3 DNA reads TGTGCCAGCAGAATCTCCGGGGACCAAGAGACCCAGTACTTC. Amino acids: CASRISGDQETQYF.

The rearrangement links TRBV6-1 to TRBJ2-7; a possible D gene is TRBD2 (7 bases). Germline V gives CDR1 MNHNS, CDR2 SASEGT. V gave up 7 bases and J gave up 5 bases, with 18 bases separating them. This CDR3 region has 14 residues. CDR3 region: CASIPLGGDNEQYF. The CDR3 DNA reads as TGTGCCAGCATTCCTTTGGGGGGGGACAACGAGCAGTACTTC.

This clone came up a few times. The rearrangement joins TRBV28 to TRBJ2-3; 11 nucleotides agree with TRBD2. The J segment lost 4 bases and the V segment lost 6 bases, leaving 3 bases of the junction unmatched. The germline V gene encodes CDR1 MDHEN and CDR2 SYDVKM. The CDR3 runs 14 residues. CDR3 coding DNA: TGTGCCAGCAGCCGGACTAGCGGGCCAGATACGCAGTATTTT. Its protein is CASSRTSGPDTQYF.